Reported below is one T cell receptor beta chain. Its antigen is unknown. No qualities accompany the bases; no much larger clone lies one base away. This sample stems from a study of Ad26.COV2.S vaccination and SARS-CoV-2 variants (dated by TCRdb to about 2021). The study in broad terms: Vaccine-arm donors came from COV1001, a multicentre, randomized, double-blind, placebo-controlled phase I-IIa trial of Ad26.COV2.S in healthy adults. Investigators did not know the trial group allocation while performing experiments and assessing outcomes. The TCR-sequenced set comprised roughly 30 samples: about 19 Ad26.COV2.S vaccine recipients, 5 placebo recipients and 8 SARS-CoV-2 convalescent individuals. The specificity and breadth of SARS-CoV-2-reactive T cell receptors after Ad26.COV2.S vaccination were assessed by TCRbeta repertoire sequencing. Participants in the trial were split at random into five groups of five each, receiving low-dose or high-dose Ad26.COV2.S once or twice, or else placebo on both occasions. Ad26.COV2.S was given intramuscularly at 5x10^10 or 1x10^11 viral particles, as a single shot or as two shots 56 days apart.

Broad study findings and their caveats: Substantial breadth of spike-specific CD8+ and CD4+ T cell responses was reported after vaccination. Vaccine and placebo recipients had comparable non-spike TCR breadth, which fits with the vaccine containing only spike. The authors noted that the TCR breadth and depth analyses may have underestimated total T cell responses. Higher spike-specific TCR breadth was observed in Ad26.COV2.S recipients than in placebo recipients (P = 0.0014). The study lacked the statistical power to compare responses across vaccine doses or regimens.

The immunoSEQ Assay was the method used to sequence TCRbeta CDR3 regions. After extraction, genomic DNA underwent amplification by bias-controlled multiplex PCR, followed by high-throughput sequencing. As for the original processing: To quantify the absolute abundance of every unique TCRbeta CDR3 region, sequences were collapsed and filtered. T cell fraction was estimated by normalizing TCRbeta template counts to usable DNA, with usable DNA measured through amplification of reference genes found in all nucleated cells. Repertoire TCRs were annotated as SARS-CoV-2-specific by exact matching of V gene, CDR3 amino acid sequence and J gene to a known reactive TCR set. MIRA supplied the reference SARS-CoV-2 TCR set, which was filtered for enrichment in COVID-19-positive ImmuneCODE repertoires so that public or cross-reactive TCRs were removed. Drawing on the MIRA antigens, annotated TCRs were analysed further at the level of specific ORF or position within ORF. Breadth was defined as the number of annotated unique rearrangements divided by the total number of unique productive rearrangements, and depth was defined as the summed frequency of the annotated unique rearrangements. Two-sided Wilcoxon rank-sum tests were applied when comparing TCR breadth between groups. Imported from immuneACCESS, the table was reduced by TCRdb to in-frame sequences with V and J called. These copies leave out some clones; in studies compared against another copy, an unresolved V gene accounts for under half, and the cause of the remainder is not known. V and J calls and clone size are copied from that table; D and trimming were computed from the DNA. Within this sample are about 350,000 clones, with about 88% of them counted one time only. The ten largest clones represent 3% to 4% of the sample.

What this sample's treatment or condition label stands for: some 19 received Ad26.COV2.S at low or high dose, single or two shots; about 5 received placebo; per-sample allocation not given. Repertoires of vaccine and placebo recipients were sequenced from samples collected on day 63 after the first injection. In Cohort 1b, 25 to 30 adults aged 18-55 years were enrolled at a single site in Boston, USA, between 29 July and 7 August 2020. Ad26.COV2.S was a replication-incompetent adenovirus type 26 vector that expressed a prefusion-stabilized SARS-CoV-2 spike protein derived from the original Wuhan strain. Sample: peripheral blood, taken in a trial of Ad26.COV2.S vaccine versus placebo. The sequence came from a person aged 18 to 59 who received the Ad26.COV2.S COVID-19 vaccine or a placebo.

CDR3 loop: CASSLRTDPDGYTF. DNA sequence: TGTGCCAGCAGCTTGCGGACGGATCCCGATGGCTACACCTTC. The chain couples TRBV7-2 to TRBJ1-2; too little of a D gene remains to name it. Between the V and J ends, shortened by 3 bases and 6 bases respectively, the junction contains 14 bases. The CDR3 runs 14 amino acids, cysteine and phenylalanine included. Left in the record is the CDR3 DNA by itself, 42 bases read in frame from the first base. In the germline V gene, CDR1 corresponds to SGHTA and CDR2 to FQGNSA.